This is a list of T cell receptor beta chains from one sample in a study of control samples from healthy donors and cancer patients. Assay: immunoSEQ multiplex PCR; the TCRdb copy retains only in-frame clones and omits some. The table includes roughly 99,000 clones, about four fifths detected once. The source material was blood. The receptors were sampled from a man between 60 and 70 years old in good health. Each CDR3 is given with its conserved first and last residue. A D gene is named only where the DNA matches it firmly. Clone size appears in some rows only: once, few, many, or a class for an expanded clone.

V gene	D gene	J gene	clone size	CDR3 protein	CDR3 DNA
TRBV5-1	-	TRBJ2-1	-	CASSLDNEQFF	TGCGCCAGCAGCTTGGACAATGAGCAGTTCTTC
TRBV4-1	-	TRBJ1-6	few	CASSASGTPYSPLHF	TGCGCCAGCAGCGCCAGTGGAACCCCCTATTCACCCCTCCACTTT
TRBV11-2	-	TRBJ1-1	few	CASTGGGDTEAFF	TGTGCCAGCACCGGAGGGGGGGACACTGAAGCTTTCTTT
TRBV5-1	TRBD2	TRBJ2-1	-	CASSFPGLAGEGVEQFF	TGCGCCAGCAGCTTCCCGGGACTAGCGGGAGAGGGGGTTGAGCAGTTCTTC
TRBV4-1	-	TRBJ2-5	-	CASSQGSGEETQYF	TGCGCCAGCAGCCAAGGATCAGGGGAAGAGACCCAGTACTTC
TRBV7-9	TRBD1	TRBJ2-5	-	CASSLVTGDQETQYF	TGTGCCAGCAGCTTAGTGACAGGGGACCAAGAGACCCAGTACTTC
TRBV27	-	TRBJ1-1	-	CASSSHSGGDTEAFF	TGTGCCAGCAGTTCCCACAGTGGCGGGGACACTGAAGCTTTCTTT
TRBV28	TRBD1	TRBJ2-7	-	CASSPAAAGQGYEQYF	TGTGCCAGCAGCCCCGCCGCTGCTGGACAGGGCTACGAGCAGTACTTC
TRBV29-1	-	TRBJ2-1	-	CSVEGADGTYNEQFF	TGCAGCGTTGAAGGTGCCGACGGTACCTACAATGAGCAGTTCTTC
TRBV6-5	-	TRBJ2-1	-	CASSYGSGSYNEQFF	TGTGCCAGCAGTTACGGTTCAGGGAGTTACAATGAGCAGTTCTTC
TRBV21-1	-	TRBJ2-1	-	CASSRVKRSSRGNEQFF	TGTGCCAGCAGCCGAGTCAAACGGAGTTCCCGTGGCAATGAGCAGTTCTTC
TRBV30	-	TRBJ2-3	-	CAYNPGSLSTDTQYF	TGTGCCTATAACCCTGGGAGTCTCAGCACAGATACGCAGTATTTT
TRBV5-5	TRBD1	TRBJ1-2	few	CASSTRGQGIYGYTF	TGTGCCAGCAGCACACGGGGACAGGGTATCTATGGCTACACCTTC
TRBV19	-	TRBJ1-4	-	CASSIESSYVSAGNEKLFF	TGTGCCAGTAGTATAGAGTCTTCATACGTGAGCGCAGGAAATGAAAAACTGTTTTTT
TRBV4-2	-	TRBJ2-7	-	CASSQGADGSYEQYF	TGTGCCAGCAGCCAGGGCGCGGACGGATCCTACGAGCAGTACTTC
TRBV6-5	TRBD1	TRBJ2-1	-	CASSYSWTGGNEQFF	TGTGCCAGCAGTTACTCGTGGACAGGTGGCAATGAGCAGTTCTTC
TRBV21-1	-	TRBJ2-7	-	CASSKAREGVNYEQYF	TGTGCCAGCAGCAAAGCCAGGGAGGGAGTGAACTACGAGCAGTACTTC
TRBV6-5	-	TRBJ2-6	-	CASSSPGTGANVLTF	TGTGCCAGCAGTAGTCCAGGGACCGGGGCCAACGTCCTGACTTTC
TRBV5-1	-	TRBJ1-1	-	CASSLPGGMNTEAFF	TGCGCCAGCAGCCTACCTGGTGGGATGAACACTGAAGCTTTCTTT
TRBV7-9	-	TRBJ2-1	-	CASSGGSYNEQFF	TGTGCCAGCAGCGGCGGCTCCTACAATGAGCAGTTCTTC
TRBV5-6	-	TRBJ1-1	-	CASSVRASFEAFF	TGTGCCAGCAGCGTCCGGGCGTCGTTTGAAGCTTTCTTT
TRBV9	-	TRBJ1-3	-	CASSTTQGPGAGNTIYF	TGTGCCAGCAGCACAACACAGGGCCCCGGTGCGGGAAACACCATATATTTT
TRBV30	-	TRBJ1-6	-	CAWTRDDSPLHF	TGTGCCTGGACCCGGGACGATTCACCCCTCCACTTT
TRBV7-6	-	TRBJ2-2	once	CASSRLAGGSNTGELFF	TGTGCCAGCAGCCGTCTCGCCGGGGGTTCGAACACCGGGGAGCTGTTTTTT
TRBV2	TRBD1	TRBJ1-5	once	CASQQGRLSGNQPQHF	TGTGCCAGTCAACAGGGGCGGTTGTCGGGCAATCAGCCCCAGCATTTT
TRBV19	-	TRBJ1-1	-	CASIRENENTEAFF	TGTGCCAGTATAAGGGAGAATGAGAACACTGAAGCTTTCTTT
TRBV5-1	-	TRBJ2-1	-	CASSGWGGLVPVENEQFF	TGCGCCAGCAGCGGCTGGGGTGGGCTAGTCCCGGTGGAGAATGAGCAGTTCTTC
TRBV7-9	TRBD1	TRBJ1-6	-	CASSLGQGGSPLHF	TGTGCCAGCAGCTTAGGACAGGGAGGCTCACCCCTCCACTTT
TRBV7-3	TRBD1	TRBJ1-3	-	CASSSTGVKTGNTIYF	TGTGCCAGCAGCTCAACAGGGGTTAAAACTGGAAACACCATATATTTT
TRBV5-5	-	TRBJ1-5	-	CASSLLPPGLNQPQHF	TGTGCCAGCAGCTTATTACCCCCAGGGCTCAATCAGCCCCAGCATTTT
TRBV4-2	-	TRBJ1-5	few	CASSQAYQFNQPQHF	TGTGCCAGCAGCCAGGCGTACCAGTTCAATCAGCCCCAGCATTTT
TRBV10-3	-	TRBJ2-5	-	CAISEPAETQYF	TGTGCCATCAGTGAGCCCGCAGAGACCCAGTACTTC
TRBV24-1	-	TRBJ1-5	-	CATSDPPGSQHF	TGTGCCACCAGTGACCCCCCGGGGTCCCAGCATTTT
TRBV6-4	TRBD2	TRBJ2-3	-	CASSDSSGGGSDTQYF	TGTGCCAGCAGTGACTCAAGCGGGGGGGGATCCGATACGCAGTATTTT
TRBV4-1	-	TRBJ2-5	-	CASSQRLEAQETQYF	TGCGCCAGCAGCCAGCGACTAGAGGCACAAGAGACCCAGTACTTC
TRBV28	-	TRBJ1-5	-	CASNEQGRNQPQHF	TGTGCCAGCAACGAACAGGGCCGCAATCAGCCCCAGCATTTT
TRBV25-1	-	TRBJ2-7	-	CASSELNREYEQYF	TGTGCCAGCAGTGAATTAAACAGGGAATACGAGCAGTACTTC
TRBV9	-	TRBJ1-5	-	CASSVAPGFNQPQHF	TGTGCCAGCAGCGTAGCTCCAGGATTCAATCAGCCCCAGCATTTT
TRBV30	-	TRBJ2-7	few	CAWSSRRYEQYF	TGTGCCTGGAGTAGTCGAAGGTACGAGCAGTACTTC
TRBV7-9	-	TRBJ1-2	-	CASSPDGDYGYTF	TGTGCCAGCAGCCCTGACGGAGACTATGGCTACACCTTC
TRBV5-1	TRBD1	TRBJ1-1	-	CASSLGQGMNTEAFF	TGCGCCAGCAGCTTAGGACAGGGCATGAACACTGAAGCTTTCTTT
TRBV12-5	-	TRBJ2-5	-	CASGPDQETQYF	TGTGCTAGTGGTCCTGATCAAGAGACCCAGTACTTC
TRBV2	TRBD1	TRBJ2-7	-	CASSVGQGSYEQYF	TGTGCCAGCAGTGTTGGACAGGGGTCCTACGAGCAGTACTTC
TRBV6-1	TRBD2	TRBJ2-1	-	CASSERLAGYNEQFF	TGTGCCAGCAGTGAAAGGCTAGCGGGATATAATGAGCAGTTCTTC
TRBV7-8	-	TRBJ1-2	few	CASSRSAPTQGPWGYTF	TGTGCCAGCAGCCGATCCGCTCCGACTCAGGGACCTTGGGGCTACACCTTC
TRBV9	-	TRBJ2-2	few	CASSAPRGANTGELFF	TGTGCCAGCAGCGCGCCCCGGGGCGCGAACACCGGGGAGCTGTTTTTT
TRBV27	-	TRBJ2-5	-	CASIEWAGAPSTQYF	TGTGCCAGCATCGAGTGGGCAGGGGCCCCCTCAACCCAGTACTTC
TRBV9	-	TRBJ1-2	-	CASSPPSPSSGYTF	TGTGCCAGCAGCCCCCCTTCCCCAAGCTCGGGCTACACCTTC
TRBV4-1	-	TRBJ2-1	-	CASSQAAPGALYNEQFF	TGCGCCAGCAGCCAAGCCGCTCCGGGGGCTCTATACAATGAGCAGTTCTTC
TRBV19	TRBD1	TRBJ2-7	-	CASRDRGSSYEQYF	TGTGCCAGTAGGGACAGGGGGTCTTCCTACGAGCAGTACTTC
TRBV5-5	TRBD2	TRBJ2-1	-	CASSVAPQAGDSNEQFF	TGTGCCAGCAGCGTCGCCCCCCAAGCGGGAGATTCCAATGAGCAGTTCTTC
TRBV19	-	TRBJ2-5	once	CASSMGGDQETQYF	TGTGCCAGTAGTATGGGAGGTGACCAAGAGACCCAGTACTTC
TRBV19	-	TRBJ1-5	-	CASSIGGANQPQHF	TGTGCCAGTAGTATAGGGGGGGCGAATCAGCCCCAGCATTTT
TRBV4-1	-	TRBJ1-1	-	CASSQVRPSNTEAFF	TGCGCCAGCAGCCAAGTGCGACCATCGAACACTGAAGCTTTCTTT
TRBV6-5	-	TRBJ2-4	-	CAFGLAKNIQYF	TGTGCCTTCGGGCTAGCCAAAAACATTCAGTACTTC
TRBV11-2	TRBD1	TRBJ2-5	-	CASSFSTGGEETQYF	TGTGCCAGCAGCTTTTCGACAGGGGGCGAAGAGACCCAGTACTTC
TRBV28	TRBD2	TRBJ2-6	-	CASGRTSGIAGANVLTF	TGTGCCAGCGGGCGGACTAGCGGGATTGCTGGGGCCAACGTCCTGACTTTC
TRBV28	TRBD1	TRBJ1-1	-	CASSLRNRGILNTEAFF	TGTGCCAGCAGCTTAAGGAACAGGGGGATCTTGAACACTGAAGCTTTCTTT
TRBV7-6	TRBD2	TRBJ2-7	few	CASSYSGGAEYEQYF	TGTGCCAGCAGCTACAGCGGGGGGGCCGAATACGAGCAGTACTTC